This T cell receptor beta chain stems from a study of blood T cells in healthy people across ages. The CDR3 extends over 19 amino acids. The V gene end was trimmed by 0 bases and the J gene end by 1 base; junction bases not matched to a gene: 12. CDR1 is SGDLS and CDR2 is YYNGEE in the germline V gene. Combining a sample-barcoded 5' primer with a J-beta primer mix, a second PCR ran for roughly 6 to 12 cycles. TCRdb redid the calling of the 5' RACE reads with MiXCR, one entry per CDR3 protein. The data contain about 560,000 distinct CDR3 sequences, about 26% of them singletons. This clonotype was seen a few times. The same sample was also studied in work on T cells of mothers and their children.

The chain uses TRBV9 and TRBJ2-5, with 10 bases identical to TRBD2. The sample comprised blood. The source is a boy younger than 10 in good health. The CDR3 DNA reads as TGTGCCAGCAGCGTAGAAGCGGGGGGGATGGAAGGAAGCCAAGAGACCCAGTACTTC. It is translated as CASSVEAGGMEGSQETQYF.